This T cell receptor beta chain comes out of a study of blood T cells in healthy people across ages (dated by TCRdb to between 2014 and 2017). For context, the study as a whole: In model experiments, roughly one uniquely barcoded TCR beta cDNA molecule per two T cells was captured by template switching. Age-related changes in TCR beta repertoire diversity were measured in the study by deep sequencing normalized with unique cDNA molecular identifiers. Four age groups were formed from the donors: young (average approximately 15 years), middle-aged (approximately 39), aged (62) and long-lived (around 82). To avoid experimental bias, donors of different ages were distributed randomly across sequencing lanes. The study analyzed two additional independent replicas of 1 million unique cDNA reads from the same blood draw for two donors, one aged 18 to 30 and one aged 80 or older. Paper-wide results and their limitations: Because profiling used bulk unsorted PBMCs, naive and antigen-experienced compartments could not be compared conclusively. The CMV infection status of donors was not known, potentially confounding age-related changes in expanded clonotypes. A strong correlation was found between observed TCR beta diversity and the percentage of naive T cells measured by flow cytometry. As age increased, observed TCR beta diversity per million T cells dropped in a roughly linear way, and a significant reduction was already evident by age 40. Total diversity estimates from one million sequenced T cells were considered lower bounds and underestimates. Compared with the aged group, the long-lived group had more naive CD4+ T cells, fewer expanded clones and increased TCR diversity, suggesting age selection.

This clonotype was seen more than once but under ten times. Its cognate antigen has yet to be identified. No clone much larger than this one lies a single base away; base qualities are absent. The roughly 39 donors, aged roughly 6 to 90 years, were systemically healthy Caucasian individuals from Russia. Each donor gave approximately 10 milliliters of peripheral blood, collected into EDTA-treated Vacutainer tubes. Ficoll-Paque density-gradient centrifugation was used to isolate PBMCs, with at least 6 million obtained per sample. Total RNA was extracted from PBMCs with Trizol reagent, with at least 5.5 micrograms obtained per sample. Naive CD45RAhigh/CD27high T cell percentages were measured by flow cytometry on a PBMC aliquot from every donor. The library relied on 5' RACE. Sequencing instrument: Illumina HiSeq 2500. A second roughly 6 to 12 cycle PCR used a sample-barcoded 5' primer and a J-beta primer mix. A unique molecular identifier was introduced onto each TCR beta cDNA molecule by a template-switch 5' adaptor carrying 12 random nucleotides. Each sample yielded at least 3 million CDR3-containing paired-end reads. First-strand cDNA synthesis was performed from all RNA using the Mint cDNA synthesis kit, with priming by a TRBC-specific oligonucleotide. All cDNA was treated with uracil-DNA glycosylase and then went through a first 18-cycle PCR with the universal primers M1SS and BC2_uni_R. From the authors' description of their analysis: For normalization, 1 million high-quality reads, each with a distinct molecular identifier, were randomly selected from each sample. Reads sharing molecular identifiers were discarded rather than binned into consensus sequences. MiTCR, run with a Q25 quality threshold and the strictest error-elimination algorithm, handled CDR3 identification, clonotype clustering and error correction. A nonparametric unseen species model with Euler transformation was used to estimate a lower bound on total TCR beta diversity. Using fastp at Q25 and MiXCR, TCRdb reprocessed the public reads and kept productive beta chains. Records with the same CDR3 protein are collapsed into one entry carrying the most frequent genes and DNA. The V and J calls and clone size come from TCRdb's table, not from the authors' own analysis. This sample has about 720,000 distinct CDR3 sequences in its table, and roughly 20% of those were observed once. The top ten clones comprise roughly a fifth of the sample.

V is clipped by 0 bases and J by 1 base, and the sequence between their germline boundaries is 10 bases long. CDR1 and CDR2 are drawn from the germline V gene: LGHNA, YNFKEQ. The CDR3 holds 16 amino acids from the cysteine to the phenylalanine. The kept DNA is CDR3 alone, 48 bases in frame from the first base. The chain is made from TRBV4-2 and TRBJ2-1, with the D segment identity uncertain. Sequencing was done on a sample of blood. The clonotype originates from a man aged 65 to 85 in good health. The CDR3 region: CASSQDSQVSYNEQFF. The DNA is as follows: TGTGCCAGCAGCCAAGATTCGCAGGTTTCCTACAATGAGCAGTTCTTC.